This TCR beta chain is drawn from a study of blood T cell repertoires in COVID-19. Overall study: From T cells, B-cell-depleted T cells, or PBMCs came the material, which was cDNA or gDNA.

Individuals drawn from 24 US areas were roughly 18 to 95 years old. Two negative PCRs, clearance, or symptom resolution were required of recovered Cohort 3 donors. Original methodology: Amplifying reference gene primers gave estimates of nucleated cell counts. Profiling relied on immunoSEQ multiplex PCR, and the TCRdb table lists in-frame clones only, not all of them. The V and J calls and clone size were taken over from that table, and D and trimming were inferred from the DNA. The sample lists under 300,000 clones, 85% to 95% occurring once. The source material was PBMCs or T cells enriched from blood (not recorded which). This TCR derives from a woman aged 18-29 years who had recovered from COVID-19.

CDR3 DNA: TGCAGTGTCGGTTCTGAGCCCCAGCATTTT. Amino acid sequence: CSVGSEPQHF. The chain joins TRBV20-1 to TRBJ1-5; D not certain. This CDR3 region has 10 residues. CDR1 is DFQATT, CDR2 SNEGSKA, per germline (reference sequence). Deletions cut 7 bases from V and 8 bases from J, with 9 bases between.